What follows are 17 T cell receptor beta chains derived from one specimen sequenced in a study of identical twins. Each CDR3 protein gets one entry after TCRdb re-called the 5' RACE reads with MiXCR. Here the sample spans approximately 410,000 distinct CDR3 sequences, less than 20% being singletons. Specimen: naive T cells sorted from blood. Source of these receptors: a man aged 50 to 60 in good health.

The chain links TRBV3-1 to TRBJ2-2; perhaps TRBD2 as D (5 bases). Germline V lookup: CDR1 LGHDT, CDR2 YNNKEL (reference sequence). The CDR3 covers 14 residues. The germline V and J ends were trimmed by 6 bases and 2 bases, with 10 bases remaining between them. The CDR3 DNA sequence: TGTGCCAGCAGGTTGGACTTAAACACCGGGGAGCTGTTTTTT. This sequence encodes CASRLDLNTGELFF.

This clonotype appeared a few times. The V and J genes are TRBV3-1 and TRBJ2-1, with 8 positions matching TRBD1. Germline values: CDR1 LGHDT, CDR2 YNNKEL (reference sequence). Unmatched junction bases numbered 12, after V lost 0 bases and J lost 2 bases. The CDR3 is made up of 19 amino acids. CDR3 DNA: TGTGCCAGCAGCCAAGATGGCGGGGCAGGGGGCCGCCCCTACAATGAGCAGTTCTTC. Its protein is CASSQDGGAGGRPYNEQFF.

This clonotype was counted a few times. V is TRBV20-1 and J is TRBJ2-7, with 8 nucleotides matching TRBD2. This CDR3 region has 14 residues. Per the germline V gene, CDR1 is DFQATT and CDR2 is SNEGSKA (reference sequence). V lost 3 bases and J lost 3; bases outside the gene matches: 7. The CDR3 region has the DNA TGCAGTGCTAGGTCCGGGCGGGAGGTCTACGAGCAGTACTTC. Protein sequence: CSARSGREVYEQYF.

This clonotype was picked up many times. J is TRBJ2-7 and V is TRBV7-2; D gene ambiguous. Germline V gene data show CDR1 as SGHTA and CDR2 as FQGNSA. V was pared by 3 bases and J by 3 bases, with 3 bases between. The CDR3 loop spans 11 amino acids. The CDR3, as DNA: TGTGCCAGCAGCTTGCTCTACGAGCAGTACTTC. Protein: CASSLLYEQYF.

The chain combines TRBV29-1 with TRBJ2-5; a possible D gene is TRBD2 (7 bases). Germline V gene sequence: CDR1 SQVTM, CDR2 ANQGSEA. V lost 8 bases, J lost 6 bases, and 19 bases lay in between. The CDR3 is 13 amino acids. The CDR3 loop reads CSTLQGGGQTQYF. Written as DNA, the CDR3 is TGCAGCACCTTACAGGGAGGGGGACAGACCCAGTACTTC.

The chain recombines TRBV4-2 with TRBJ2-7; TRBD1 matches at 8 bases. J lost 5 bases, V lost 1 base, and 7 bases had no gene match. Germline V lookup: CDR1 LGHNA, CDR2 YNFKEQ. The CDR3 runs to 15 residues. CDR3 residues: CASSQAGQVSNEQYF. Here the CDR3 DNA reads TGTGCCAGCAGCCAAGCGGGACAGGTTTCGAACGAGCAGTACTTC.

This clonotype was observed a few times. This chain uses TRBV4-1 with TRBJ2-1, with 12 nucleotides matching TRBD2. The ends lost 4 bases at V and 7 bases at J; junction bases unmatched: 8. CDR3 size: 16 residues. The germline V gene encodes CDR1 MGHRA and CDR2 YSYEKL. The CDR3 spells CASSRLAGGPRNEQFF. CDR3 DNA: TGCGCCAGCAGCCGCCTAGCGGGGGGGCCACGGAATGAGCAGTTCTTC.

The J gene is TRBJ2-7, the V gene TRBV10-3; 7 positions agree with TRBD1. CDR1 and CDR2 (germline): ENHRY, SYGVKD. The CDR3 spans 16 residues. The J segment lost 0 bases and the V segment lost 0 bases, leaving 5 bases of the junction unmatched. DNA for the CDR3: TGTGCCATCAGTGAGTCAGGACAGGCCCCCTCCTACGAGCAGTACTTC. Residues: CAISESGQAPSYEQYF.

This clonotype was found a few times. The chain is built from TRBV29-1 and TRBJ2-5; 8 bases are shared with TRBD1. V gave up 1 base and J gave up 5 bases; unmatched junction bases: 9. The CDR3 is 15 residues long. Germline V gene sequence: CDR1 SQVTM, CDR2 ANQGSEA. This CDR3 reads CSVEVGTGGWETQYF. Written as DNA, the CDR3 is TGCAGCGTTGAAGTGGGCACAGGGGGGTGGGAGACCCAGTACTTC.

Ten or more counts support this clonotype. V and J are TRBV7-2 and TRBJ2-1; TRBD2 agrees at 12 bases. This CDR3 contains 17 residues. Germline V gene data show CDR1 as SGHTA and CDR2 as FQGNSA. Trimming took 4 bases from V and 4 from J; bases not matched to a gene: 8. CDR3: CASSSWFLAGGYNEQFF. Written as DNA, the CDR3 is TGTGCCAGCAGCTCTTGGTTTCTAGCGGGAGGGTACAATGAGCAGTTCTTC.

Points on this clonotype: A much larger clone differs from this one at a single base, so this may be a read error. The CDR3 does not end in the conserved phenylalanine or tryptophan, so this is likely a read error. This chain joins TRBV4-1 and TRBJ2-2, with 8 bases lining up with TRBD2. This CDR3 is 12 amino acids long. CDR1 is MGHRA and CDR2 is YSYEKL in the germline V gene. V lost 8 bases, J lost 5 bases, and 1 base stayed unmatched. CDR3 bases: TGCGCCAGCCGGGGGGGGACCGGGGAGCTGTTTTCT. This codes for CASRGGTGELFS.

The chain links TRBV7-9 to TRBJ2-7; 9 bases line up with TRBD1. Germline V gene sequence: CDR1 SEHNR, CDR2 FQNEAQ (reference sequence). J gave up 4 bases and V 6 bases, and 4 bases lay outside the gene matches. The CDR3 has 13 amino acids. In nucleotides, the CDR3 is TGTGCCAGCAGAAATGACAGGGGGTACGAGCAGTACTTC. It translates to CASRNDRGYEQYF.

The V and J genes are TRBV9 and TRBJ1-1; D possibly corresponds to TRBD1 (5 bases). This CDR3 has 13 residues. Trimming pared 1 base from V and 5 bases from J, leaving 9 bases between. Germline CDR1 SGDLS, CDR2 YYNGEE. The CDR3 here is CASSVQGWTEAFF. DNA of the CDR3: TGTGCCAGCAGCGTACAGGGTTGGACTGAAGCTTTCTTT.

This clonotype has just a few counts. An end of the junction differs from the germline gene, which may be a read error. CDR3 in DNA: TGTGCCAGCAGTTTAAACCCCACGACCATTCGGTTC. This encodes CASSLNPTTIRF. The J gene is TRBJ2-1, the V gene TRBV7-9; no firm D call. Germline V lookup: CDR1 SEHNR, CDR2 FQNEAQ (reference sequence). This CDR3 has 12 residues.

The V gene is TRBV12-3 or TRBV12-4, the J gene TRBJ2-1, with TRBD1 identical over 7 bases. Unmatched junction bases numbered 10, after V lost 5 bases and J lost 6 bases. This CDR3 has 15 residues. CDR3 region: CASSPWGQSINEQFF. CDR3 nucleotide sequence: TGTGCCAGCAGTCCGTGGGGACAGTCTATCAATGAGCAGTTCTTC.

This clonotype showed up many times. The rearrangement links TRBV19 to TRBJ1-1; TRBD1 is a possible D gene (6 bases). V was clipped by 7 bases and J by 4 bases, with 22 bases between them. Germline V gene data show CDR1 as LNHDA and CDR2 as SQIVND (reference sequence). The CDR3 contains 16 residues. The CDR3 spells CASKYREEIGITEAFF. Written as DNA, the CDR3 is TGTGCCAGTAAATACAGGGAGGAAATCGGGATCACTGAAGCTTTCTTT.

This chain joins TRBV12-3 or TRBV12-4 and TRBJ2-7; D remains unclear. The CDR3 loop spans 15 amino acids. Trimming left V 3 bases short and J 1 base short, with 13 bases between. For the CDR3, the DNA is TGTGCCAGCAGTTTTCGCAACAGACAATCCTACGAGCAGTACTTC. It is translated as CASSFRNRQSYEQYF.